Listed below are T cell receptor beta chains from one sample, sequenced in a study of cytomegalovirus exposure and HLA in healthy donors. TCRdb's table, derived via immunoSEQ multiplex PCR, lists solely in-frame clones and lacks some. The data show about 120,000 clones, roughly 80% seen once. Material for sequencing was PBMCs. The receptors here all came from a man aged 25 to 40 in good health and CMV-seropositive. CDR3s include the opening cysteine and the closing phenylalanine or tryptophan. The D gene is left open where the match is weak. Rows give clone size only sometimes, using once, few, many, or a class for an expanded clone.

TRBV30	once	TRBJ1-6	TRBD1	TGTGCCTGGAGTGGTTGGACAGGGTTGGATTCACCCCTCCACTTT	CAWSGWTGLDSPLHF
TRBV5-1	.	TRBJ2-1	.	TGCGCCAGCAGCTTGATCCGGGAGCAGTTCTTC	CASSLIREQFF
TRBV7-9	.	TRBJ2-7	TRBD2	TGTTCCAGCAGCCATCCGGGGGGGGGCTCGATCGAGCAGTACTTC	CSSSHPGGGSIEQYF
TRBV29-1	once	TRBJ1-2	.	TGCAGCGTCATCCGGGACACGGAGGGCTACACCTTC	CSVIRDTEGYTF
TRBV4-1	.	TRBJ1-1	TRBD1	TGCGCCAGCAGCCAAGGTGACAGGGTGAACACTGAAGCTTTCTTT	CASSQGDRVNTEAFF
TRBV6-1	.	TRBJ2-2	.	TGTGCCAGCAGTGACGGGGAAGCGGCCGGGGAGCTGTTTTTT	CASSDGEAAGELFF
TRBV19	.	TRBJ2-7	TRBD2	TGTGCCAGTAGGCGGGAGGGGGCGAAAAACGAGCAGTACTTC	CASRREGAKNEQYF
TRBV14	.	TRBJ2-3	.	TGTGCCAGCAGCCAAGATTGGCATACGCAGTATTTT	CASSQDWHTQYF
TRBV4-1	.	TRBJ2-7	.	TGCGCCAGCAGCCATCGAGCGGAGAGCTCCTACGAGCAGTACTTC	CASSHRAESSYEQYF
TRBV6-1	.	TRBJ1-2	.	TGTGCCACCGTTTTTGGCATATCTAACTATGGCTACACCTTC	CATVFGISNYGYTF
TRBV7-2	.	TRBJ1-2	.	TGTGCCAGCAGCTCCTTTAGAAGTGACTATGGCTACACCTTC	CASSSFRSDYGYTF
TRBV18	.	TRBJ1-5	.	TGTGCCAGCTCACTTGGGGCAGGTAGCAATCAGCCCCAGCATTTT	CASSLGAGSNQPQHF
TRBV27	.	TRBJ1-2	TRBD1	TGTGCCAGCAGTTTATCAGCAGGGCAGGGGGGCTATGGCTACACCTTC	CASSLSAGQGGYGYTF
TRBV5-1	.	TRBJ1-2	TRBD1	TGCGCCAGCAGCAAAACAGGGGATGGCTACACCTTC	CASSKTGDGYTF
TRBV4-1	.	TRBJ2-7	.	TGCGCCAGCAGCCCCCAAGGAGTGGACGAGCAGTACTTC	CASSPQGVDEQYF
TRBV10-3	.	TRBJ1-2	.	TGTGCCATCATGGTCCGGGATGGCTACACCTTC	CAIMVRDGYTF
TRBV28	many	TRBJ2-7	TRBD1	TGTGCCAGCAGAACCGGGACAGCTTTCTACGAGCAGTACTTC	CASRTGTAFYEQYF
TRBV9	.	TRBJ2-1	TRBD1	TGTGCCAGCAGCGACGGACAGGGGCATGAGCAGTTCTTC	CASSDGQGHEQFF
TRBV19	.	TRBJ1-6	.	TGTGCCAGTAGTATCGCGGAGTATAATTCACCCCTCCACTTT	CASSIAEYNSPLHF
TRBV10-3	.	TRBJ1-1	TRBD1	TGTGCCATCAGTGAGACCGGGACAGCCGTCAACACTGAAGCTTTCTTT	CAISETGTAVNTEAFF
TRBV18	.	TRBJ1-5	TRBD1	TGTGCCAGCTCGCGGACAGGGAATAGCAATCAGCCCCAGCATTTT	CASSRTGNSNQPQHF
TRBV18	.	TRBJ1-5	TRBD1	TGTGCCAGCTCCCTCTTCGCCCAGGGGGCGGGTCAGCCCCAGCATTTT	CASSLFAQGAGQPQHF
TRBV6-6	.	TRBJ1-3	.	TGTGCCAGCAGCCCCGGGAACTCTGGAAACACCATATATTTT	CASSPGNSGNTIYF
TRBV6-1	once	TRBJ1-2	.	TGTGCCAGCAGTGAAGCGGTAGGCAGGGAGGGAGGCTACACCTTC	CASSEAVGREGGYTF
TRBV6-6	.	TRBJ1-2	.	TGTGCCAGCAGTTACCGGAGAGGGTGGGACTATGGCTACACCTTC	CASSYRRGWDYGYTF
TRBV30	.	TRBJ1-1	.	TGTGCCTGGAGTAGGGGCGCTATGAACACTGAAGCTTTCTTT	CAWSRGAMNTEAFF
TRBV7-3	.	TRBJ2-5	.	TGTGCCAGCAGCCCCGGACACAGCCCCAACCAAGAGACCCAGTACTTC	CASSPGHSPNQETQYF
TRBV10-3	.	TRBJ2-3	.	TGTGCCATCAGTGAGATCAAGGAGGGTTCAGATACGCAGTATTTT	CAISEIKEGSDTQYF
TRBV28	.	TRBJ2-4	.	TGTGCCAGCAGTTTACCCAGGGCCCACGGTGACAGTCAGTACTTC	CASSLPRAHGDSQYF
TRBV5-1	few	TRBJ2-2	TRBD2	TGCGCCAGCAGCTTCGGCAGCGGGGGGGCCGCCGGGGAGCTGTTTTTT	CASSFGSGGAAGELFF
TRBV27	.	TRBJ2-1	.	TGTGCCAGCAGACAGGGTATCTACAATGAGCAGTTCTTC	CASRQGIYNEQFF
TRBV15	.	TRBJ1-6	.	TGTGCCACCAGCAGAGATCTGTTTGCGAGGGCTGTGGGGAATTCACCCCTCCACTTT	CATSRDLFARAVGNSPLHF
TRBV18	.	TRBJ2-7	.	TGTGCCAGCTCACCGGGGGTGGGGGCCTCCTACGAGCAGTACTTC	CASSPGVGASYEQYF
TRBV7-9	.	TRBJ1-2	TRBD1	TGTGCCAGCAGCTTTGTTTTTGAGGTGGAGGGGGCAAGTGGCTACACCTTC	CASSFVFEVEGASGYTF
TRBV7-3	.	TRBJ2-5	TRBD2	TGTGCCAGCAGCCCAGAGGGTAGCGGGGGGAAAGAGACCCAGTACTTC	CASSPEGSGGKETQYF
TRBV7-9	.	TRBJ1-1	.	TGTGCCAGCAGCTTAGGGGCAGGGCACGAAGCTTTCTTT	CASSLGAGHEAFF
TRBV6-1	.	TRBJ1-2	.	TGTGCCAGCAGTGAAGCACTGAGCGAACTCTATGGCTACACCTTC	CASSEALSELYGYTF
TRBV9	.	TRBJ2-7	.	TGTGCCAGCAGCGTAGGCGTGGGGACTCCCTACGAGCAGTACTTC	CASSVGVGTPYEQYF
TRBV27	.	TRBJ1-1	TRBD1	TGTGCCAGCAGTTTCTCCCTAACAGGGGGCTTGAACACTGAAGCTTTCTTT	CASSFSLTGGLNTEAFF
TRBV29-1	.	TRBJ2-7	TRBD1	TGCAGCGTTGAAACAGGGGAGGAGCAGTACTTC	CSVETGEEQYF
TRBV10-3	.	TRBJ2-7	TRBD1	TGTGCCATCACAGGGACAGGGGGCCGGTACGAGCAGTACTTC	CAITGTGGRYEQYF
TRBV11-2	.	TRBJ1-2	TRBD1	TGTGCCAGCAGCTTAGGGACGTTACAGGGGGTTGGCTACACCTTC	CASSLGTLQGVGYTF
TRBV7-8	.	TRBJ2-2	.	TGTGCCAGCAGCACCACTCTCACCGGGGAGCTGTTTTTT	CASSTTLTGELFF
TRBV4-1	.	TRBJ2-4	TRBD1	TGCGCCAGCAGTCTCGGACAGGATCGATGGGACATTCAGTACTTC	CASSLGQDRWDIQYF
TRBV19	.	TRBJ1-5	.	TGTGCCAGTAGGCCCCGGGACAACGGCAATCAGCCCCAGCATTTT	CASRPRDNGNQPQHF